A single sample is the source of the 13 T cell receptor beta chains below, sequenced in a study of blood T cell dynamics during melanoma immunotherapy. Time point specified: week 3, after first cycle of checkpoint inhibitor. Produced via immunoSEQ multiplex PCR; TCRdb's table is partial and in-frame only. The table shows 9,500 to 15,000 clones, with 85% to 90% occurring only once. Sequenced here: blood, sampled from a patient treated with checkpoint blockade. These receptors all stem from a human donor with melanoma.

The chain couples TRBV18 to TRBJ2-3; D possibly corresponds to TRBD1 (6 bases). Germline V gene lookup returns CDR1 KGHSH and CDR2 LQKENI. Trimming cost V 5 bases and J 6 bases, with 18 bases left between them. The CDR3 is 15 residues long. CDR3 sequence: CASSLGNRVLDTQYF. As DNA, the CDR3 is TGTGCCAGCTCATTGGGAAACAGGGTGTTGGATACGCAGTATTTT. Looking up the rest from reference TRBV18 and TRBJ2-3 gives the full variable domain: NAGVMQNPRHLVRRRGQEARLRCSPMKGHSHVYWYRQLPEEGLKFMVYLQKENIIDESGMPKERFSAEFPKEGPSILRIQQVVRGDSAAYFCASSLGNRVLDTQYFGPGTRLTVL.

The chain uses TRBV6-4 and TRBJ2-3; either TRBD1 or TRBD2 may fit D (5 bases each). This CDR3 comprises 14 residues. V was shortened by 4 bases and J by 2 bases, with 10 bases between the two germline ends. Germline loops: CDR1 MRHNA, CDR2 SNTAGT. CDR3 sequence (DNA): TGTGCCAGCAGTGGGGGGACCCACACAGATACGCAGTATTTT. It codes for CASSGGTHTDTQYF.

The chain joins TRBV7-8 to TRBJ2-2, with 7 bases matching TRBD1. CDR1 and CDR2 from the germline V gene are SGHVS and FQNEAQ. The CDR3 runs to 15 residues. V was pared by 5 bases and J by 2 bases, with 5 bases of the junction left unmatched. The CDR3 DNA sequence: TGTGCCAGCAGCCTGGGGACAGCTAACACCGGGGAGCTGTTTTTT. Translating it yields CASSLGTANTGELFF.

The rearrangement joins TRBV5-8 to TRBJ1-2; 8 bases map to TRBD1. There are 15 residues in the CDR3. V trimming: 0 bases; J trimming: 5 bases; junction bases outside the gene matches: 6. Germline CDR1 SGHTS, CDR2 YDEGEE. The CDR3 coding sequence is TGTGCCAGCAGCTTGGGTCAGGGGGCGCATTATGGCTACACCTTC. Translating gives CASSLGQGAHYGYTF.

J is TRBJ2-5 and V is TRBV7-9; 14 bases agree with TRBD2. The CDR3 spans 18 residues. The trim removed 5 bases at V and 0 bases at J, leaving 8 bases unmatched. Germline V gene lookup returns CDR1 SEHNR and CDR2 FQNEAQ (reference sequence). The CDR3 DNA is TGTGCCAGCAGCCCTGGACTAGCGGGGGGCGTTTACCAAGAGACCCAGTACTTC. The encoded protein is CASSPGLAGGVYQETQYF.

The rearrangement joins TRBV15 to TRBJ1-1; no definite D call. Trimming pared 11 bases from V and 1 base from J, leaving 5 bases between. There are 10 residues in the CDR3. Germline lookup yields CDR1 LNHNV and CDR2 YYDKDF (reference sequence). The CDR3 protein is CAVGNTEAFF. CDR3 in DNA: TGTGCCGTAGGGAACACTGAAGCTTTCTTT.

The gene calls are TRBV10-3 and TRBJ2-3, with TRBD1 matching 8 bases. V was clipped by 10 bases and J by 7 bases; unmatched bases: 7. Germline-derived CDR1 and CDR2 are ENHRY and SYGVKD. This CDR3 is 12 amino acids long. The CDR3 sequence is CATQQGGNTQYF. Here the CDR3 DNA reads TGTGCCACTCAACAGGGGGGAAATACGCAGTATTTT.

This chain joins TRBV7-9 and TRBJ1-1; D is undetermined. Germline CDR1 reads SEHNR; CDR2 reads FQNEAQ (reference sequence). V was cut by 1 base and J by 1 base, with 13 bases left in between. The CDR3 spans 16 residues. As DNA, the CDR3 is TGTGCCAGCAGCTTAGTGATATCGTGGGCGAACACTGAAGCTTTCTTT. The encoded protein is CASSLVISWANTEAFF.

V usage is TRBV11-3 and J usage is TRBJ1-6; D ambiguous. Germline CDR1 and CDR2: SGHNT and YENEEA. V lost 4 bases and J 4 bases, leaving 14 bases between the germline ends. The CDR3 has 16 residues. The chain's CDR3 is CASSSGPARYNSPLHF. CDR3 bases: TGTGCCAGCAGCTCCGGACCAGCTAGGTATAATTCACCCCTCCACTTT.

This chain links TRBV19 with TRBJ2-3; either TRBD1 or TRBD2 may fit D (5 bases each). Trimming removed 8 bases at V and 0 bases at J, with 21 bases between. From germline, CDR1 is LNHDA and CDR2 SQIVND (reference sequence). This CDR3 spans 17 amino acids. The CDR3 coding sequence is TGTGCCAGTCGAGCAGGATCCGGGACCCTGAGCACAGATACGCAGTATTTT. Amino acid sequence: CASRAGSGTLSTDTQYF.

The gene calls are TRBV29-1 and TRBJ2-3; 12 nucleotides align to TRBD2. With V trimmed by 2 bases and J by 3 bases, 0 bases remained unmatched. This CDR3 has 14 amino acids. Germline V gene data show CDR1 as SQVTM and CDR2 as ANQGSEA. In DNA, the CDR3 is TGCAGCGTTGAAACTAGCGGGAGGACAGATACGCAGTATTTT. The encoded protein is CSVETSGRTDTQYF.

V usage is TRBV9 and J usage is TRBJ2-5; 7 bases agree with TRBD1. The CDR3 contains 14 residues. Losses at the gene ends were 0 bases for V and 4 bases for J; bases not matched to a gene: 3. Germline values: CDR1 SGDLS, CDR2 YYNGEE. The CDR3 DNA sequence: TGTGCCAGCAGCGTAGGAGGACAGGTAGAGACCCAGTACTTC. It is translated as CASSVGGQVETQYF.

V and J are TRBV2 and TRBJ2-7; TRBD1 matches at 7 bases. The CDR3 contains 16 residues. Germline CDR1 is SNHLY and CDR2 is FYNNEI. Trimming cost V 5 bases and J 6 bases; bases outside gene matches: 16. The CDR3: CASSFQGQVGRGEQYF. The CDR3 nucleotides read TGTGCCAGCAGTTTCCAAGGACAGGTAGGACGGGGCGAGCAGTACTTC.